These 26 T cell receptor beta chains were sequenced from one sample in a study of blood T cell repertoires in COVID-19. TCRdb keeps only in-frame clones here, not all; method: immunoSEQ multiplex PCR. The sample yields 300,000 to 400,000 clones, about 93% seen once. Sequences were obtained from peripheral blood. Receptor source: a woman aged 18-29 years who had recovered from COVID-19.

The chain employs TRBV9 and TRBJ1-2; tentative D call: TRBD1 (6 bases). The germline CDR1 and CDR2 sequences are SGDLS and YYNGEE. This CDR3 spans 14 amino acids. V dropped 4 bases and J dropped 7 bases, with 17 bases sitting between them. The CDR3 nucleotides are TGTGCCAGCAGCTCAGGACAGCCCTATGGTGGCTACACCTTC. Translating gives CASSSGQPYGGYTF.

The CDR3 DNA sequence: TGTGCCACCAGTGATTTGCAAAGGGGCCCAGATACGCAGTATTTT. It specifies CATSDLQRGPDTQYF. The V and J genes are TRBV24-1 and TRBJ2-3, with D perhaps TRBD1 (5 bases). Trimming removed 0 bases from V and 4 bases from J, with 10 bases in between. The germline CDR1 and CDR2 sequences are KGHDR and SFDVKD. The CDR3 loop spans 15 amino acids.

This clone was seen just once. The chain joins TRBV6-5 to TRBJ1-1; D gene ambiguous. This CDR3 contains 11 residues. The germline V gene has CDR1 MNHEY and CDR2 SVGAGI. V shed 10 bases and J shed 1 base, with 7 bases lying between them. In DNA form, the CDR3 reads TGTGCCACCTTCGGGAACACTGAAGCTTTCTTT. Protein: CATFGNTEAFF.

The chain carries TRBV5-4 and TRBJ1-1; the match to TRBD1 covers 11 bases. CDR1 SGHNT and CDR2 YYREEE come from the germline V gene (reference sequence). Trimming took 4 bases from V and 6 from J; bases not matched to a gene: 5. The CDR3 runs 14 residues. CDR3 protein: CASSRTGGKSEAFF. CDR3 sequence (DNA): TGTGCCAGCAGCAGGACAGGGGGCAAGTCTGAAGCTTTCTTT.

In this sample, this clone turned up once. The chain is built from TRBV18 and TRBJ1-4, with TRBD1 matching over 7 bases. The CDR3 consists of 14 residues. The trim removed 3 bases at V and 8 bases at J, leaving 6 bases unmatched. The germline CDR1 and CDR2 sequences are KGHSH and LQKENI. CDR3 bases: TGTGCCAGCTCACCTCGACAGGGCGGCGAAAAACTGTTTTTT. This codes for CASSPRQGGEKLFF.

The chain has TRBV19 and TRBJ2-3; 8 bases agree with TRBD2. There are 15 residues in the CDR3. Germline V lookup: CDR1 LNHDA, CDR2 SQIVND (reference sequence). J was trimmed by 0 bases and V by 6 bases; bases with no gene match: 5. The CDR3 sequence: CASRTSGSSTDTQYF. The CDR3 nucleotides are TGTGCCAGTAGAACTAGCGGATCTAGCACAGATACGCAGTATTTT.

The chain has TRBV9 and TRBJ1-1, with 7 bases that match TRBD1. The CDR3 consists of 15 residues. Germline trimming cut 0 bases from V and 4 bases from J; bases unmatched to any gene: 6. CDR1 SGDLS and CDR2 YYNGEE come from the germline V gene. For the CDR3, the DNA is TGTGCCAGCAGCGTAGGGGGACAGACGGGCACTGAAGCTTTCTTT. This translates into CASSVGGQTGTEAFF.

CDR3 protein: CAWSPIPGQGASEAFF. For the CDR3, the DNA is TGTGCCTGGAGTCCCATACCGGGACAGGGGGCTTCCGAAGCTTTCTTT. The chain has TRBV30 and TRBJ1-1, with 12 bases fitting TRBD1. This CDR3 is 16 amino acids long. The germline CDR1 and CDR2 sequences are GTSNPN and SVGIG (reference sequence). After removal of 2 bases from V and 8 bases from J, the junction contained 12 bases not matched to a gene.

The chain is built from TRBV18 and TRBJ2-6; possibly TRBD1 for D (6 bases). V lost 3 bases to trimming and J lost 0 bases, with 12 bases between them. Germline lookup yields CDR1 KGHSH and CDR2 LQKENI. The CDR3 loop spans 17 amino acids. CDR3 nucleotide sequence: TGTGCCAGCTCACCCGGACAGCTCGTCTCTGGGGCCAACGTCCTGACTTTC. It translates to CASSPGQLVSGANVLTF.

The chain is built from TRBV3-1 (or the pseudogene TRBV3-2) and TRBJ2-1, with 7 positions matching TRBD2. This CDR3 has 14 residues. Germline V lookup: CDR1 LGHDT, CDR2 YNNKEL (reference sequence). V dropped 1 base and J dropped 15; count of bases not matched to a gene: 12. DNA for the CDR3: TGTGCCAGCAGCCAAGTAAGGAAGGCGGGAGTTGTGTTCTTC. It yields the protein CASSQVRKAGVVFF.

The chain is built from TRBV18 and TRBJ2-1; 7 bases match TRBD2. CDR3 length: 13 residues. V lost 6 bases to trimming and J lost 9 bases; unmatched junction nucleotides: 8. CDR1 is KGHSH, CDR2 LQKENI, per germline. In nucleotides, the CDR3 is TGTGCCAGCTCTCCTGGACTAGAGAGTGAGCAGTTCTTC. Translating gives CASSPGLESEQFF.

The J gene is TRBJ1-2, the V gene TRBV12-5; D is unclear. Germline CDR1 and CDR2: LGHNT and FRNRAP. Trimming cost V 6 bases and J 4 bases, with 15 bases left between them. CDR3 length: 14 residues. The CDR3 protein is CASGPPEQIYGYTF. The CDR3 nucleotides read TGTGCTAGTGGCCCTCCGGAGCAGATCTATGGCTACACCTTC.

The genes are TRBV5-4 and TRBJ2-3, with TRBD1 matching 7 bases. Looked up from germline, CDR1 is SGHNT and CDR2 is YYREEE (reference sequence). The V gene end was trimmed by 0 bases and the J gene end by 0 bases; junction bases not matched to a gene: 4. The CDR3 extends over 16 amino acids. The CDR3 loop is CASSLAGQQSTDTQYF. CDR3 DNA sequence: TGTGCCAGCAGCTTGGCGGGACAGCAGAGCACAGATACGCAGTATTTT.

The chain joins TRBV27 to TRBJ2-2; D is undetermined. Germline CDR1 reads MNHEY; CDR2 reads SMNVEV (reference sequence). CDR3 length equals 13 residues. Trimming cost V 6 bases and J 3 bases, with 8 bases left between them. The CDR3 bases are TGTGCCAGCAGCCTCCGCGACACCGGGGAGCTGTTTTTT. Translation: CASSLRDTGELFF.

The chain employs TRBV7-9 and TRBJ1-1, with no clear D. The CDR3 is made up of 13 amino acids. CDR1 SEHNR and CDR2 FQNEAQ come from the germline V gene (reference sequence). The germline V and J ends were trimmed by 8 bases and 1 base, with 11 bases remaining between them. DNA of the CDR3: TGTGCCAGCGCAGCCCAGGAGAACACTGAAGCTTTCTTT. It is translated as CASAAQENTEAFF.

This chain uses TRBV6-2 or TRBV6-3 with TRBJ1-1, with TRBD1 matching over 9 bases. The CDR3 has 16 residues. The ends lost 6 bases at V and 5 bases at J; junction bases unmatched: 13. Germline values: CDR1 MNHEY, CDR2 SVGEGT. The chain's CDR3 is CASSLRGGQGRTEAFF. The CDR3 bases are TGTGCCAGCAGCCTCCGGGGCGGACAGGGGAGGACTGAAGCTTTCTTT.

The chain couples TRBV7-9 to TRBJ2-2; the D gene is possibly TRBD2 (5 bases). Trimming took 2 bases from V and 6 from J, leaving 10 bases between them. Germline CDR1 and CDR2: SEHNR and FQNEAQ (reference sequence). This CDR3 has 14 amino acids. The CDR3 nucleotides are TGTGCCAGCAGCTTAATCGGGCGGGCCGGGGAGCTGTTTTTT. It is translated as CASSLIGRAGELFF.

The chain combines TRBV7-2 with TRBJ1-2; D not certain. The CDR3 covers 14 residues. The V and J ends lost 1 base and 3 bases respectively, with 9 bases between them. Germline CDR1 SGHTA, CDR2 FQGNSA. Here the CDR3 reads CASSLERADYGYTF. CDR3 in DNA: TGTGCCAGCAGCTTAGAGAGGGCCGACTATGGCTACACCTTC. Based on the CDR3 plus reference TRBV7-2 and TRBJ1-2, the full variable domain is GAGVSQSPSNKVTEKGKDVELRCDPISGHTALYWYRQSLGQGLEFLIYFQGNSAPDKSGLPSDRFSAERTGGSVSTLTIQRTQQEDSAVYLCASSLERADYGYTFGSGTRLTVV.

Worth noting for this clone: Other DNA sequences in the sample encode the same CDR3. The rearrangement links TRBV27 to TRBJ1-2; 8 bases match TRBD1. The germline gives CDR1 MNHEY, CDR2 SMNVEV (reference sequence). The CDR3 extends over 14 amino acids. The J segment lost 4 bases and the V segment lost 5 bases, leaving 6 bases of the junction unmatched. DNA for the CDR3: TGTGCCAGCAGTCCAAGACAGGGGTCCTATGGCTACACCTTC. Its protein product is CASSPRQGSYGYTF.

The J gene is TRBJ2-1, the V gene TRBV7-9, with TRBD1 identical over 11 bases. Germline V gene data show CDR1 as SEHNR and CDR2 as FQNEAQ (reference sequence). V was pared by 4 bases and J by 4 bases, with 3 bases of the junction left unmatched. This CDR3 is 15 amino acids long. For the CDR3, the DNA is TGTGCCAGCAGCTCGGGACAGGGGGTATACAATGAGCAGTTCTTC. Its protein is CASSSGQGVYNEQFF.

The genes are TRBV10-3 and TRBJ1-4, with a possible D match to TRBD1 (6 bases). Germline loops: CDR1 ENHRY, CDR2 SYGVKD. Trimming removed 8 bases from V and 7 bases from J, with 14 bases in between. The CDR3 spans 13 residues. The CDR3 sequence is CAIGINRAEKLFF. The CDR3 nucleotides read TGTGCCATCGGAATTAACAGGGCTGAAAAACTGTTTTTT.

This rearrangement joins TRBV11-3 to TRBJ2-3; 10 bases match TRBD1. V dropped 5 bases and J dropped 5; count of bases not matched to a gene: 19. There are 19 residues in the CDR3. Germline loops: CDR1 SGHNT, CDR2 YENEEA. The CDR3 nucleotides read TGTGCCAGCAGCCCATTTCCCGACATCCGGGACAGGGGAGGAGATACGCAGTATTTT. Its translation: CASSPFPDIRDRGGDTQYF.

This chain's CDR3 is CASSPTSWEFGEQYGYTF. CDR3 coding DNA: TGTGCCAGCAGTCCTACGTCGTGGGAGTTCGGGGAGCAATATGGCTACACCTTC. The chain uses TRBV5-4 and TRBJ1-2; D not certain. V shed 5 bases and J shed 5 bases, with 28 bases lying between them. The length of the CDR3 is 18 residues. Germline-derived CDR1 and CDR2 are SGHNT and YYREEE (reference sequence).

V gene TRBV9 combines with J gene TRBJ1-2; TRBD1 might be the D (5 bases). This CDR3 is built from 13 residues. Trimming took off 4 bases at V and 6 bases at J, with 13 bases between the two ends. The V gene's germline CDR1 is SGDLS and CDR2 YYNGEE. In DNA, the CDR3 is TGTGCCAGCAGCCAGCGCAGGGAAGATGGCTACACCTTC. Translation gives CASSQRREDGYTF. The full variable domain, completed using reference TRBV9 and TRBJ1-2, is DSGVTQTPKHLITATGQRVTLRCSPRSGDLSVYWYQQSLDQGLQFLIQYYNGEERAKGNILERFSAQQFPDLHSELNLSSLELGDSALYFCASSQRREDGYTFGSGTRLTVV.

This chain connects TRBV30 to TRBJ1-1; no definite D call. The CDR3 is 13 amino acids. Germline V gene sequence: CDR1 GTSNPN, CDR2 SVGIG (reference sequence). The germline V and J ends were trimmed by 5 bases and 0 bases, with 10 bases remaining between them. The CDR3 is CAWQNSLNTEAFF. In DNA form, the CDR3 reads TGTGCCTGGCAGAATTCACTGAACACTGAAGCTTTCTTT.

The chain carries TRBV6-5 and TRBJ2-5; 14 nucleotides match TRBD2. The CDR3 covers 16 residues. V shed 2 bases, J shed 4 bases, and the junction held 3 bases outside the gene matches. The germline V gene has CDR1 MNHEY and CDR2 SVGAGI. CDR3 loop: CASSYPGTSGRETQYF. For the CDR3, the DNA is TGTGCCAGCAGTTACCCAGGGACTAGCGGGAGAGAGACCCAGTACTTC.